This T cell receptor (beta chain) derives from a study of identical twins. With regard to this clonotype: What it binds is not known.

Healthy Caucasians supplied all donations. One entry per CDR3 protein, called by TCRdb with MiXCR from the 5' RACE reads. The sample lists hundreds of thousands of distinct CDR3 sequences, approximately 13% occurring once. Study conclusions and caveats: Part of the zero-insertion signal could reflect confounding by invariant MAIT and iNKT cells.

The germline V gene encodes CDR1 SNHLY and CDR2 FYNNEI. With 6 bases clipped from V and 0 bases from J, the junction kept 13 bases outside the gene matches. The CDR3 spans 17 residues. The sample also formed part of further work on yellow fever vaccine responses in identical twins.

The sequenced material came from PBMCs. The V gene is TRBV2, the J gene TRBJ2-5; 7 nucleotides line up with TRBD2. The TCR originated in a woman in her late teens or twenties in good health. For the CDR3, the DNA is TGTGCCAGCAGCCAAGCGGGGAAAACGCGCTACCAAGAGACCCAGTACTTC. It yields the protein CASSQAGKTRYQETQYF.